The present TCR beta chain was sequenced within a study of response to subunit inactivated influenza vaccine. The germline CDR1 and CDR2 sequences are SGHRS and YFSETQ. Deletions cut 0 bases from V and 1 base from J, with 10 bases between. CDR3 size: 15 residues. TCRdb itself ran the RT-PCR reads through MiXCR, one entry per CDR3 protein. This table has 500,000 to 700,000 distinct CDR3 sequences, approximately 24% appearing once. Only a few counts were recorded for this clonotype. These same data were also listed under a study on T cells expressing NK-cell markers. As reported in that work: cDNA encoding TCR beta was synthesized via 5'RACE template switching incorporating UMIs. The study drew TCR beta repertoires from sorted CD3+CD56+NKG2C+, CD3+CD56+NKG2C- and CD3+CD56-NKG2C+ T cells.

The chain couples TRBV5-1 to TRBJ2-5; D gene ambiguous. This specimen consisted of CD4+ T cells sorted from PBMCs, obtained 12 days after vaccination. This sequence originates from a man in his fifties or sixties who received an inactivated influenza vaccine. In nucleotides, the CDR3 is TGCGCCAGCAGCTTGGGGTCCAGCTCCCAAGAGACCCAGTACTTC. Translating it yields CASSLGSSSQETQYF.